What follows is one T cell receptor (beta chain) and its context. Its cognate antigen is unknown. CDR1 and CDR2 (germline): MGHRA, YSYEKL. This CDR3 has 15 residues. The TCR beta cDNA came from 5'RACE template switching with UMIs. TCRdb reanalyzed the 5' RACE reads and collapses them to one entry per CDR3 protein, without DNA. Its listing shows 140,000 to 150,000 distinct CDR3 sequences. The entry originates in a study of T cells expressing NK-cell markers. On the study more broadly: The study drew TCR beta repertoires from sorted CD3+CD56+NKG2C+, CD3+CD56+NKG2C- and CD3+CD56-NKG2C+ T cells. Findings and caveats of the study: Uncertainty persisted over the HCMV specificity of expanded NKG2C+ T cell clones. The contribution of dominant NKG2C+ clonotypes to CD8+ T cells in roughly six donors was about 1.0-7.5%.

This chain links TRBV4-1 with TRBJ2-5; TCRdb gives TRBD1 as the D gene, but with no DNA this cannot be confirmed. Sequenced input: blood T cells: a sorted CD56 or NKG2C T cell subset, CD4+ or CD8+ T cells, or bulk PBMC T cells (not recorded which). The sequence came from a man younger than 35 in good health. CDR3 loop: CASSQGQGDGETQYF.